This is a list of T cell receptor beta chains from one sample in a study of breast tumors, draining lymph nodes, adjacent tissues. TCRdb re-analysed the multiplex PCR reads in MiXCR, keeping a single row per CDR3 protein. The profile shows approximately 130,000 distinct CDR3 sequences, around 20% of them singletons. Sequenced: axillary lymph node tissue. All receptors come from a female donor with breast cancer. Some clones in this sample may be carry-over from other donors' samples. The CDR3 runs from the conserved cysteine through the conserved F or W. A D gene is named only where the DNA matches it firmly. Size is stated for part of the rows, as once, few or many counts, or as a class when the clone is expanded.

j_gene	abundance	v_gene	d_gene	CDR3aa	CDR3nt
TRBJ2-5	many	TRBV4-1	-	CASSRVQGGQETQYF	TGCGCCAGCAGCCGAGTCCAGGGGGGCCAAGAGACCCAGTACTTC
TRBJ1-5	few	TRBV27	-	CASSPETGSRQPQHF	TGTGCCAGCAGTCCCGAGACAGGCTCACGTCAGCCCCAGCATTTT
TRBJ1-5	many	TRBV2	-	CASSDWPNQPQHF	TGTGCCAGCAGTGATTGGCCCAATCAGCCCCAGCATTTT
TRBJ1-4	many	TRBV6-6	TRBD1	CAIRQGGEKLFF	TGTGCCATCCGACAGGGCGGTGAAAAACTGTTTTTT
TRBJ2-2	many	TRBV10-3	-	CAKTDGLANTGELFF	TGTGCCAAGACGGACGGCCTAGCGAACACCGGGGAGCTGTTTTTT
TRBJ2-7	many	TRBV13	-	CASSLAASYEQYF	TGTGCCAGCAGCTTAGCCGCCTCCTACGAGCAGTACTTC
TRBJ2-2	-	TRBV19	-	CASSIPTGELFF	TGTGCCAGTAGTATACCAACCGGGGAGCTGTTTTTT
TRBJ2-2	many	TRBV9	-	CASSVAGWGGELFF	TGTGCCAGCAGCGTAGCAGGGTGGGGCGGGGAGCTGTTTTTT
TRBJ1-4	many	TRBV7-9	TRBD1	CASSLAEDRPNF	TGTGCCAGCAGCTTAGCGGAGGACAGGCCCAACTTT
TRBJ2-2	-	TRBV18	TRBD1	CASSPKDRANTGELFF	TGTGCCAGCTCACCAAAGGACAGGGCGAACACCGGGGAGCTGTTTTTT
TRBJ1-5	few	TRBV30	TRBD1	CAWSVGQANNQPQHF	TGTGCCTGGAGTGTCGGACAGGCAAACAATCAGCCCCAGCATTTT
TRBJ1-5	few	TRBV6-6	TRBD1	CASSAGGHQPQHF	TGTGCCAGCAGTGCAGGGGGTCACCAGCCCCAGCATTTT
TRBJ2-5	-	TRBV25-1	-	CASSATAGLGETQYF	TGTGCCAGCAGTGCAACAGCGGGTCTAGGAGAGACCCAGTACTTC
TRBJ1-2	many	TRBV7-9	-	CASSPYGYTF	TGTGCCAGCAGCCCCTATGGCTACACCTTC
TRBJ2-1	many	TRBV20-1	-	CSARDGGKSYNEQFF	TGCAGTGCTAGAGATGGAGGGAAGTCCTACAATGAGCAGTTCTTC
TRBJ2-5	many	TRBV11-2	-	CASSLVSGLETQYF	TGTGCCAGCAGCTTGGTATCAGGGTTAGAGACCCAGTACTTC
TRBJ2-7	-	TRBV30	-	CAWSARSEQYF	TGTGCCTGGAGTGCCCGCTCCGAGCAGTACTTC
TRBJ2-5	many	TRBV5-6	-	CASSWGREETQYF	TGTGCCAGCAGCTGGGGCAGGGAAGAGACCCAGTACTTC
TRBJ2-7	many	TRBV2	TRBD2	CASSEAETSDGYEQYF	TGTGCCAGCAGTGAAGCGGAGACTAGCGATGGCTACGAGCAGTACTTC
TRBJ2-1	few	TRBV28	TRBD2	CASSVGTSGAEQFF	TGTGCCAGCAGTGTTGGGACTAGCGGGGCCGAGCAGTTCTTC
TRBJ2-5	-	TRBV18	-	CASSPGYGGQETQSF	TGTGCCAGCTCACCAGGGTACGGGGGCCAAGAGACCCAGTCCTTC
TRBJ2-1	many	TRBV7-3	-	CASSLIVGSSYNEQFF	TGTGCCAGCAGCTTAATAGTCGGGAGCTCCTACAATGAGCAGTTCTTC
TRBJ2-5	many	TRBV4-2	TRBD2	CASSQGGASGPSGETQYF	TGTGCCAGCAGCCAAGGTGGGGCTAGCGGACCGAGCGGAGAGACCCAGTACTTC
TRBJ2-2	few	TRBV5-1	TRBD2	CASSRTSGGAGELFF	TGCGCCAGCAGCAGAACTAGCGGGGGGGCCGGGGAGCTGTTTTTT
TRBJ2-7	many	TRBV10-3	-	CAISSIGSLGIYEQYF	TGTGCCATCAGTTCAATCGGGAGCCTGGGGATCTACGAGCAGTACTTC
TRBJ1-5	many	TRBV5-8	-	CASSVLGGQRDQPQHF	TGTGCCAGCAGCGTCCTTGGGGGGCAGAGGGATCAGCCCCAGCATTTT
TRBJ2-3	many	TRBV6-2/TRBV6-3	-	CASSPRPDTQYF	TGTGCCAGCAGTCCTAGGCCAGATACGCAGTATTTT
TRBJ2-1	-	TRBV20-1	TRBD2	CSADTSGTNNEQLF	TGCAGTGCGGACACTAGCGGGACGAACAATGAGCAGCTCTTC
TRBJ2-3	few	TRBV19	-	CASARASGRTDTQYF	TGTGCCAGTGCCCGGGCATCAGGTCGCACAGATACGCAGTATTTT
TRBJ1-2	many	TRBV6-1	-	CASTRMGGEYGYTF	TGTGCCAGCACCCGAATGGGGGGGGAGTATGGCTACACCTTC
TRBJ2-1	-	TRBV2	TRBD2	CASKVGTSGRDNEQFF	TGTGCCAGCAAGGTGGGGACTAGCGGGAGAGACAATGAGCAGTTCTTC
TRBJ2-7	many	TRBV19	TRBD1	CASSIDHRGPTYEQYF	TGTGCCAGTAGTATAGATCACAGGGGACCTACCTACGAGCAGTACTTC
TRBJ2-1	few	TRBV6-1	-	CASSVGLRDEQFF	TGTGCCAGCAGTGTTGGCCTTCGGGATGAGCAGTTCTTC
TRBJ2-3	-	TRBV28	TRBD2	CASSLFAGGVHTQYF	TGTGCCAGCAGTTTATTCGCGGGAGGGGTTCATACGCAGTATTTT
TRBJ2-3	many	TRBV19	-	CASSIGSRDTQYF	TGTGCCAGTAGTATAGGAAGTCGAGATACGCAGTATTTT
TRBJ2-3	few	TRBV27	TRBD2	CASSWGLAGTSTDTQYF	TGTGCCAGCAGTTGGGGACTAGCGGGAACTAGCACAGATACGCAGTATTTT
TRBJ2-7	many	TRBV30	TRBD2	CAWSNGTSGPHEQYF	TGTGCCTGGAGTAATGGGACTAGCGGTCCTCACGAGCAGTACTTC
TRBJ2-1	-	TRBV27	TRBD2	CASMGGRVAGGLYNEQFF	TGTGCCAGCATGGGGGGGCGGGTAGCGGGAGGGTTATACAATGAGCAGTTCTTC
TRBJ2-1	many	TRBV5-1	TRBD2	CASSWRAGVIDEQFF	TGCGCCAGCAGCTGGCGAGCGGGAGTTATAGATGAGCAGTTCTTC
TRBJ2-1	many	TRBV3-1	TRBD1	CASSRQGYNEQFF	TGTGCCAGCAGCCGACAGGGGTACAATGAGCAGTTCTTC